This T cell receptor beta chain was observed in a study of T cell clonality in common variable immunodeficiency. Study conclusions and caveats: Fewer TCRbeta clones were shared among CVID subjects than controls. Repertoire-complication correlations in CVID were limited by patient heterogeneity. Common variable immunodeficiency TCR beta sequences reportedly had fewer deletions and N-nucleotide insertions.

The repertoire was sequenced with immunoSEQ multiplex PCR; TCRdb's copy has only in-frame clones and lacks some. The table lists more than 20,000 clones, with no singletons. The CDR3 spans 15 residues. The V gene's germline CDR1 is SEHNR and CDR2 FQNEAQ (reference sequence). Ten or more counts support this clone. The antigen remains undetermined. A junction boundary mismatches the germline segment, possibly from a read error. Sequencing ends 3 residues short of the CDR3 end; the germline J gene provides the rest. Of CVID subjects, about 16 were female and fewer than 30 male, mean age 40. The sequencing input was peripheral blood mononuclear cells. The clonotype was recovered from a human donor with common variable immunodeficiency. The V and J genes are TRBV7-9 and TRBJ1-2, with D tentatively TRBD1 (5 bases). The CDR3: CASTLRQTNNYGYTF. The sequenced part of the CDR3 DNA is TGTGCCAGCACCTTAAGACAGACGAATAACTATGGC.